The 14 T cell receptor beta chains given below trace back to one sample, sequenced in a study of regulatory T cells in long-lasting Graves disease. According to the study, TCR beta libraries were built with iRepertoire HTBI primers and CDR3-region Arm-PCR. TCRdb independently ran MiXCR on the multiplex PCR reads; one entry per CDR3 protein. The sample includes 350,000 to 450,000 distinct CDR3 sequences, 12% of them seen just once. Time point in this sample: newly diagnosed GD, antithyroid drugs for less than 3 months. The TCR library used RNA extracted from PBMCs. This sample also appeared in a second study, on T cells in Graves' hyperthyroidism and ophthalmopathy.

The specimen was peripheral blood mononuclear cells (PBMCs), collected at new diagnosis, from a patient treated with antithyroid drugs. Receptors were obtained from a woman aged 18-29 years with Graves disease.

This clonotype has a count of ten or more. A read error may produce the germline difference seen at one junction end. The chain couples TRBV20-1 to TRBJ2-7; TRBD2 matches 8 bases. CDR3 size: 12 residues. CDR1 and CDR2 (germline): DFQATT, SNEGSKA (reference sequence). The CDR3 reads CSARAGEREQYF. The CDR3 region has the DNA TGCAGTGCCAGAGCGGGAGAGCGCGAGCAGTACTTC.

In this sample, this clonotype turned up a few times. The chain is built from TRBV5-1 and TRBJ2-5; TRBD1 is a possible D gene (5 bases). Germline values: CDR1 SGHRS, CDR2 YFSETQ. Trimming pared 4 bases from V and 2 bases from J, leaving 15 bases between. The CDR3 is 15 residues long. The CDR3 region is CASSPPVGRQETQYF. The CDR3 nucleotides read TGCGCCAGCAGCCCCCCGGTGGGGCGGCAAGAGACCCAGTACTTC.

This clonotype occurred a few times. Written as DNA, the CDR3 is TGTGCCAGTAGTATAGGTCTCCCCGGGACAGGGGCAGCCGATGAGCAGTTCTTC. Protein sequence: CASSIGLPGTGAADEQFF. The V call is TRBV19, the J call TRBJ2-1; 10 positions agree with TRBD1. The junction had 14 bases not matched to a gene; V was cut back by 1 base and J by 8 bases. The CDR3 sequence is 18 residues long. Germline values: CDR1 LNHDA, CDR2 SQIVND (reference sequence).

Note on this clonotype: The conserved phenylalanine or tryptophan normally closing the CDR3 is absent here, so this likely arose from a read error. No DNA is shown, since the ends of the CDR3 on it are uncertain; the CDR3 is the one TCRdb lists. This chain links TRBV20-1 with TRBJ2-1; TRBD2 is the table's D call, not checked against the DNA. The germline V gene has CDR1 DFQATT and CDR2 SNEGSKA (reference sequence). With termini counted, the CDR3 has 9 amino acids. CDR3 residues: CSARDIMSG.

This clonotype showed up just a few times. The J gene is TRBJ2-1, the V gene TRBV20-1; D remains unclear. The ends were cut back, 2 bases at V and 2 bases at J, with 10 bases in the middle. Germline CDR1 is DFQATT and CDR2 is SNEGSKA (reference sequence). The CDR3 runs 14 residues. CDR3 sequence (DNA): TGCAGTGCTAGATCTCGACGGGCCTACAATGAGCAGTTCTTC. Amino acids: CSARSRRAYNEQFF.

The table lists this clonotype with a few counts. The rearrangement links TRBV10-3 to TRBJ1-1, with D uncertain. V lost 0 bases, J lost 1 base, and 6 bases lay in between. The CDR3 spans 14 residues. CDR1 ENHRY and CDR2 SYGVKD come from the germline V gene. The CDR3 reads CAISESSQNTEAFF. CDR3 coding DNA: TGTGCCATCAGTGAGTCGAGCCAGAACACTGAAGCTTTCTTT.

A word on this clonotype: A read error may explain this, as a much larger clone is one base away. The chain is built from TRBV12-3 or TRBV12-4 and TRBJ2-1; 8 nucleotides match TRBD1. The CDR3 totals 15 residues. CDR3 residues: CASSPGTGAYNGQFF. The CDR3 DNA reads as TGTGCCAGCAGCCCAGGGACAGGCGCCTACAATGGGCAGTTCTTC.

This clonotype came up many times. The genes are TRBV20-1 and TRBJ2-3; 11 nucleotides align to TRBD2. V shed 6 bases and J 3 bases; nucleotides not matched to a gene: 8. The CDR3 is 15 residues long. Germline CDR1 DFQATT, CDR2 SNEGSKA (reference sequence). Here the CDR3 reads CSARRLAGLTDTQYF. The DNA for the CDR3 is TGCAGTGCACGTAGACTAGCGGGATTGACAGATACGCAGTATTTT.

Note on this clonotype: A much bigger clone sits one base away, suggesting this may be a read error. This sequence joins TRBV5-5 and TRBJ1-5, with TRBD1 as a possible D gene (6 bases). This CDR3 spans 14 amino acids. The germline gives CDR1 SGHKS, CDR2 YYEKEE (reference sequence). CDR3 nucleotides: TGTGCCAGCAGCCGGTCAGGGGTCTCTCAGCCCGAGCATTTT. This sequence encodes CASSRSGVSQPEHF.

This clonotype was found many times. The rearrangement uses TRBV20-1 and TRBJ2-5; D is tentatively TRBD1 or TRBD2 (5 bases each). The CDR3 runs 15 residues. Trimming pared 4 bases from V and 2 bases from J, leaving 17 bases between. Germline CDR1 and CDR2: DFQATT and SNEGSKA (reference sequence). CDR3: CSATPPGPRQETQYF. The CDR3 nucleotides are TGCAGTGCTACCCCGCCGGGACCCAGACAAGAGACCCAGTACTTC.

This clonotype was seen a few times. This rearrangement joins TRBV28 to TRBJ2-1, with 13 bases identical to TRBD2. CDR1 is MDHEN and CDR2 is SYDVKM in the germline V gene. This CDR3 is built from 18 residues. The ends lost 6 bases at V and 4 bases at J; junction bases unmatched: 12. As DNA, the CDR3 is TGTGCCAGCAGAACCCCCGGGACTAGCGGGGCTTTATACAATGAGCAGTTCTTC. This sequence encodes CASRTPGTSGALYNEQFF.

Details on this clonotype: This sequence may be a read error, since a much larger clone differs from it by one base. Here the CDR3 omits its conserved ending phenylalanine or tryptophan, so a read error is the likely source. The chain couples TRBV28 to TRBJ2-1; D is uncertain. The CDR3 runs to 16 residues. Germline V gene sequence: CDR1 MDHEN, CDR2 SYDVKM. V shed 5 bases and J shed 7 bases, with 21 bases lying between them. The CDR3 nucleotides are TGTGCCAGCAGTCTCCTACGGCCCGGCTCCCGGAATGAGCAGTTCCTC. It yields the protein CASSLLRPGSRNEQFL.

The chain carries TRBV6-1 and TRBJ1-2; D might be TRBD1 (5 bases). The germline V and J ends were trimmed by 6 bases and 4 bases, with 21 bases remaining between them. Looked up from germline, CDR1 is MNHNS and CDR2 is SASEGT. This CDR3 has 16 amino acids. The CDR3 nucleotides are TGTGCCAGCAGGGTCGGTAACAGGCCCGAAATCTATGGCTACACCTTC. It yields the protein CASRVGNRPEIYGYTF.

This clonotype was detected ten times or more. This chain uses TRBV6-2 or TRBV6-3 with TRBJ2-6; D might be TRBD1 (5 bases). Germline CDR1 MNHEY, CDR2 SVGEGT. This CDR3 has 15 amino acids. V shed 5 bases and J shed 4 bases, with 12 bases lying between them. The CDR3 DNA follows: TGTGCCAGCAGTAAACAGGAGACAGGGGCCAACGTCCTGACTTTC. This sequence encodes CASSKQETGANVLTF.